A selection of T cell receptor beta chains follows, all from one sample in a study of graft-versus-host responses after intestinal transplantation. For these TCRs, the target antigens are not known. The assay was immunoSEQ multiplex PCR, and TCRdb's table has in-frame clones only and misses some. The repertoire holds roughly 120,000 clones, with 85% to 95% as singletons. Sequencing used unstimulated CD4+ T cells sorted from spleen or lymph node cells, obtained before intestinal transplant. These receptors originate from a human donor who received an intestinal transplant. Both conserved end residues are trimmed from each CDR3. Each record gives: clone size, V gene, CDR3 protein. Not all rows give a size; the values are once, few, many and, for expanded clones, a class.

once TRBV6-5 ASSEWTRGREQY
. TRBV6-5 ASSRLYEQY
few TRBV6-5 ASSADRGYGNTIY
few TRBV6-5 ASSYSKERLYGYT
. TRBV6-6 ASSYLGISGNTIY
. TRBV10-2 ASRRDFNTGELF
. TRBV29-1 SVEAASGTFSYEQY
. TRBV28 ASSPRPPGNLGYEQY
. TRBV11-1 ASSLYRRRGGETQY
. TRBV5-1 ASSSSVAGTGELF
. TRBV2 ASKSGQGTGNQPQH
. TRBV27 ASSLAPPDTQY
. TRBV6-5 ASSYSSGQETQY
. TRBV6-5 ASSYLGAGELF
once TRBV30 AWSVGAVGTANTGELF
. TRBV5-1 ASSPETSGQETQY
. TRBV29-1 SALTRGSNQPQH
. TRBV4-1 ASSQALPGYGTDTQY
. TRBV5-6 ASSPDRSKPGANVLT
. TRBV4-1 ASSLFWWGGGEAF
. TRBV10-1 ASSEEAPGAAF
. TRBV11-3 ASSPGNRGTEAF
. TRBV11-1 ASSWDREDYEQY
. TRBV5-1 ASSLNAQLYEQY
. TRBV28 ASSGDRNQPQH
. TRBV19 ASSISRVAGGFRANEQF
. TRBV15 ATSREGGGLAGGSEQF
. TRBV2 ASTIGRTGELF
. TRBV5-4 ASENRDRVGEQY
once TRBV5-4 ASTSTGGQETQY
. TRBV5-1 ASSEGEETQY
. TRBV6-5 ASIRSGVDGYT
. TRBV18 ASSPGRGQNSPLH
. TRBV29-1 SSSGAGTEAF
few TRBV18 ASSPDRSDRAALSSYEQY
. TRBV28 ASSRGLLGEGARGETQY
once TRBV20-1 SAEGETQY
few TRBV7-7 ASSLEAGGYNEQF
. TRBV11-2 ASSRRQDNTEAF
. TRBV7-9 ASSLGDRERDQPQH